Listed below are T cell receptor beta chains from one sample, sequenced in a study of cytomegalovirus exposure and HLA in healthy donors. The data were produced by immunoSEQ multiplex PCR, yet TCRdb's version contains in-frame clones alone and is incomplete. The table includes 150,000 to 200,000 clones, roughly 83% detected once. Sequences were obtained from PBMCs. These receptors were taken from a man aged 30-40 years in good health and CMV-seropositive. Both conserved end residues are part of each CDR3. Fields, in order: D gene, V gene, J gene, clone size, CDR3 DNA, CDR3 protein. The D gene is left open where the match is weak. Size tells how often a clone was seen (once, few, many) or the class of an expanded clone, and some rows leave it out.

.	TRBV7-8	TRBJ2-7	.	TGTGCCAGCAGCTCAATAATAGCAAATACCTACGAGCAGTACTTC	CASSSIIANTYEQYF
.	TRBV6-1	TRBJ1-5	.	TGTGCCAGCGGTCAGGTGGATTTCGATCAGCCCCAGCATTTT	CASGQVDFDQPQHF
.	TRBV5-1	TRBJ1-5	.	TGCGCCAGCAGCTTGGATCCCAGGATTAGCAATCAGCCCCAGCATTTT	CASSLDPRISNQPQHF
.	TRBV19	TRBJ1-4	.	TGTGCCAGTAGTAGATCAACGGGTGAAAAACTGTTTTTT	CASSRSTGEKLFF
.	TRBV6-5	TRBJ1-1	once	TGTGCCAGCAGTTACTCCCGGGGGACGAACACTGAAGCTTTCTTT	CASSYSRGTNTEAFF
.	TRBV7-2	TRBJ2-1	.	TGTGCCAGCAGCCTCGACTGGAGCTCCTACAATGAGCAGTTCTTC	CASSLDWSSYNEQFF
TRBD2	TRBV27	TRBJ2-3	.	TGTGCCAGCAGTTTATATCCTAGCGGATCCGGAGATACGCAGTATTTT	CASSLYPSGSGDTQYF
TRBD1	TRBV29-1	TRBJ1-4	many	TGCAGCGCCTACAGGGGACCTAATGAAAAACTGTTTTTT	CSAYRGPNEKLFF
TRBD1	TRBV6-1	TRBJ1-3	.	TGTGCCAGCAGTGAATTTGGACAGGCTGGAAACACCATATATTTT	CASSEFGQAGNTIYF
TRBD1	TRBV9	TRBJ2-5	.	TGTGCCAGCAGCGTAGAGGGACAGGGTTTCCAAGAGACCCAGTACTTC	CASSVEGQGFQETQYF
TRBD2	TRBV19	TRBJ2-1	.	TGTGCCAGTAGTATCCCGGGACTAGCGGGAGGGCTCAAGCAGTTCTTC	CASSIPGLAGGLKQFF
.	TRBV6-5	TRBJ2-3	.	TGTGCCAGCATAGGCAGGGAAAGCACAGATACGCAGTATTTT	CASIGRESTDTQYF
TRBD1	TRBV5-8	TRBJ1-2	.	TGTGCCAGCAGCTTGGGAACAGGGGGCTCGTCGAGTGGCTACACCTTC	CASSLGTGGSSSGYTF
TRBD2	TRBV5-4	TRBJ2-1	.	TGTGCCAGCAGCTTTGGAACTAGCGACAATGAGCAGTTCTTC	CASSFGTSDNEQFF
.	TRBV7-2	TRBJ2-3	once	TGTGCCAGCAGCTTAGCGCTGGCGGGGGCAACAGATACGCAGTATTTT	CASSLALAGATDTQYF
.	TRBV7-9	TRBJ1-4	once	TGTGCCAGCAGCTTACAGGCAACTAATGAAAAACTGTTTTTT	CASSLQATNEKLFF
TRBD1	TRBV7-3	TRBJ2-5	.	TGTGCCAGCAGTTCCGGACAGGGGACCCAAGAGACCCAGTACTTC	CASSSGQGTQETQYF
.	TRBV7-8	TRBJ1-6	.	TGTGCCAGCAGCTTGGGACAAGAAAATTCACCCCTCCACTTT	CASSLGQENSPLHF
TRBD2	TRBV5-1	TRBJ2-3	.	TGCGCCAGCAGCTTGATAGGGACTAGCGGCACCGGTAGAACAGATACGCAGTATTTT	CASSLIGTSGTGRTDTQYF
TRBD1	TRBV9	TRBJ1-2	.	TGTGCCAGCAGCCCCCGGGAGGACAGGGGTAGTGGCTACACCTTC	CASSPREDRGSGYTF
TRBD1	TRBV11-2	TRBJ2-1	.	TGTGCCAGCAGTCCGGGACAGGCCATTCGGGGGCAGTTCTTC	CASSPGQAIRGQFF
TRBD1	TRBV19	TRBJ2-7	.	TGTGCCAGTAGCCGGACAGGACAGAACGAGCAGTACTTC	CASSRTGQNEQYF
.	TRBV9	TRBJ2-3	.	TGTGCCAGCAGCGTATCCCAAGATACGCAGTATTTT	CASSVSQDTQYF
TRBD1	TRBV27	TRBJ2-7	.	TGTGCCAGCAGTTTAGGGGACAGGGGCTACGAGCAGTACTTC	CASSLGDRGYEQYF
.	TRBV30	TRBJ2-1	.	TGTGCCTGGAGTGTAGATGGGGGGTACGGGGACAATGAGCAGTTCTTC	CAWSVDGGYGDNEQFF
.	TRBV5-8	TRBJ2-3	once	TGTGCCAGCAGCCGTCCGACTTTACGCACAGATACGCAGTATTTT	CASSRPTLRTDTQYF
.	TRBV19	TRBJ2-5	.	TGTGCCAGTAGTTTCCGGCTAGCCTTCCGGGAGACCCAGTACTTC	CASSFRLAFRETQYF
TRBD1	TRBV9	TRBJ2-1	.	TGTGCCAGCAGCGTAGCAGGGGGAACCGTCAATGAGCAGTTCTTC	CASSVAGGTVNEQFF
.	TRBV28	TRBJ2-5	.	TGTGCCAGCAGTTTGCCAGGGGCCATCCAAGAGACCCAGTACTTC	CASSLPGAIQETQYF
.	TRBV5-4	TRBJ1-4	.	TGTGCCAGCCGAACAAGTCCCACCGCTAATGAAAAACTGTTTTTT	CASRTSPTANEKLFF
.	TRBV9	TRBJ2-1	.	TGTGCCAGCAGCGTAGGTCTAGCAGAAGATGGTGAGCAGTTCTTC	CASSVGLAEDGEQFF
TRBD1	TRBV28	TRBJ2-7	.	TGTGCCAGCGAACGACAGGGGTGGGCCGAGCAGTACTTC	CASERQGWAEQYF
TRBD1	TRBV19	TRBJ1-1	few	TGTGCCAGTAGCCTACAGGGGGCCACTGAAGCTTTCTTT	CASSLQGATEAFF
TRBD2	TRBV2	TRBJ2-1	.	TGTGCCAGCAGTGCCGGGACTAGCGCTGGCAATGAGCAGTTCTTC	CASSAGTSAGNEQFF
.	TRBV28	TRBJ1-4	few	TGTGCCAGCAATTTCGAGGAAAAACTGTTTTTT	CASNFEEKLFF
.	TRBV29-1	TRBJ1-1	.	TGCAGCGTACTGGTACAGCTCATGAACACTGAAGCTTTCTTT	CSVLVQLMNTEAFF
TRBD2	TRBV27	TRBJ2-1	.	TGTGCCAGCAGTTTGACCGGGACTAGCGGGAGGAATGAGCAGTTCTTC	CASSLTGTSGRNEQFF
.	TRBV14	TRBJ2-4	.	TGTGCCAGCAGCTCGCAGGGAGCCAAAAACATTCAGTACTTC	CASSSQGAKNIQYF
.	TRBV6-5	TRBJ1-1	.	TGTGCCAGCACCCTAGGGGGTGCCACTGAAGCTTTCTTT	CASTLGGATEAFF
.	TRBV7-8	TRBJ1-2	.	TGTGCCAGCAGCTTAACCGGGACTAACTATGGCTACACCTTC	CASSLTGTNYGYTF
TRBD2	TRBV14	TRBJ2-7	once	TGTGCCAGCAGCCAAGGGACTAGCGGCCCTCCCTACGAGCAGTACTTC	CASSQGTSGPPYEQYF